The 26 T cell receptor beta chains below come from one sample, sequenced in a study of shared clonotypes between healthy human individuals. Positive CCR7 selection of CD45RO-negative cells yielded the naive CD8 cells, and terminally differentiated effector memory CD45RA+ cells were excluded. Some clones are missing from TCRdb's copy, which holds only in-frame ones; the method was immunoSEQ multiplex PCR. The repertoire holds about 2 million clones, with about 95% as singletons. The specimen sequenced was naive CD8+ T cells sorted from blood. These receptors all come from a man aged 18 to 30 in good health.

This chain joins TRBV29-1 and TRBJ2-1, with D uncertain. Looked up from germline, CDR1 is SQVTM and CDR2 is ANQGSEA. This CDR3 is 10 amino acids long. With 7 bases removed from V and 4 bases from J, the gap between germline ends came to 5 bases. CDR3 amino acids: CSADYNEQFF. The CDR3 DNA is TGCAGCGCTGATTACAATGAGCAGTTCTTC.

The chain recombines TRBV9 with TRBJ2-1; 7 bases are a match to TRBD1. Germline V gene data show CDR1 as SGDLS and CDR2 as YYNGEE. There are 15 residues in the CDR3. V trimming: 0 bases; J trimming: 4 bases; junction bases outside the gene matches: 4. The CDR3 sequence: CASSVEGAQYNEQFF. The CDR3 nucleotides are TGTGCCAGCAGCGTAGAGGGGGCGCAATACAATGAGCAGTTCTTC. Together with reference TRBV9 and TRBJ2-1, the CDR3 gives the full variable domain: DSGVTQTPKHLITATGQRVTLRCSPRSGDLSVYWYQQSLDQGLQFLIQYYNGEERAKGNILERFSAQQFPDLHSELNLSSLELGDSALYFCASSVEGAQYNEQFFGPGTRLTVL.

The chain couples TRBV7-9 to TRBJ1-2; no definite D call. The ends were cut back, 5 bases at V and 6 bases at J, with 10 bases in the middle. Germline CDR1 is SEHNR and CDR2 is FQNEAQ (reference sequence). CDR3 length: 12 residues. This CDR3 is CASSPWEDGYTF. For the CDR3, the DNA is TGTGCCAGCAGCCCCTGGGAGGATGGCTACACCTTC.

V usage is TRBV2 and J usage is TRBJ1-5, with D perhaps TRBD1 (6 bases). Germline V lookup: CDR1 SNHLY, CDR2 FYNNEI. V was clipped by 4 bases and J by 5 bases, with 24 bases between them. The CDR3 sequence is 18 residues long. The CDR3 reads CASSGGGQATAGDQPQHF. DNA of the CDR3: TGTGCCAGCAGTGGGGGTGGGCAGGCCACGGCAGGGGATCAGCCCCAGCATTTT.

The chain uses TRBV4-1 and TRBJ2-7, with TRBD2 matching 10 bases. From germline, CDR1 is MGHRA and CDR2 YSYEKL. The ends lost 2 bases at V and 3 bases at J; junction bases unmatched: 4. The CDR3 is 15 residues long. The CDR3 spells CASSQKREGLYEQYF. In nucleotides, the CDR3 is TGCGCCAGCAGCCAAAAGCGGGAGGGCCTCTACGAGCAGTACTTC.

The CDR3 DNA reads as TGTGCCAGCAGCAAAGAGGTGGACAGGGGCCCCCGTTACGGGCAGTACTTC. Protein sequence: CASSKEVDRGPRYGQYF. This chain connects TRBV21-1 to TRBJ2-7; no check of the table's D call, TRBD1, against the DNA was made. TRBV21-1 is listed as a pseudogene. The CDR3 loop spans 17 amino acids.

The chain couples TRBV7-9 to TRBJ1-1; TRBD1 aligns across 9 bases. CDR3 length: 16 residues. The V and J ends lost 3 bases and 3 bases, in that order; junction bases with no gene match: 8. Germline-derived CDR1 and CDR2 are SEHNR and FQNEAQ (reference sequence). The chain's CDR3 is CASSFETGGKDTEAFF. The DNA of the CDR3 is TGTGCCAGCAGCTTCGAGACAGGGGGAAAGGACACTGAAGCTTTCTTT.

This chain links TRBV2 with TRBJ2-7; D remains unclear. CDR1 SNHLY and CDR2 FYNNEI come from the germline V gene. Deletions cut 6 bases from V and 3 bases from J, with 6 bases between. CDR3 length: 11 residues. The CDR3 DNA reads TGTGCCAGCAGGTGGGTCTACGAGCAGTACTTC. Amino acids: CASRWVYEQYF. Complete variable domain (other parts from reference TRBV2 and TRBJ2-7): EPEVTQTPSHQVTQMGQEVILRCVPISNHLYFYWYRQILGQKVEFLVSFYNNEISEKSEIFDDQFSVERPDGSNFTLKIRSTKLEDSAMYFCASRWVYEQYFGPGTRLTVT.

V usage is TRBV4-1 and J usage is TRBJ2-7, with TRBD1 as a possible D gene (7 bases). Germline V gene sequence: CDR1 MGHRA, CDR2 YSYEKL. V lost 1 base, J lost 8 bases, and 15 bases lay in between. The CDR3 runs to 14 residues. CDR3 region: CASSQGQGGTQQYF. CDR3 nucleotides: TGCGCCAGCAGCCAAGGACAGGGAGGCACGCAGCAGTACTTC.

Only a few counts were recorded for this clone. The chain carries TRBV29-1 and TRBJ2-2; D might be TRBD1 or TRBD2, each matching 5 bases. CDR3 length: 14 amino acids. Trimming took off 5 bases at V and 0 bases at J, with 10 bases between the two ends. From germline, CDR1 is SQVTM and CDR2 ANQGSEA. CDR3: CSVRDAANTGELFF. CDR3 DNA sequence: TGCAGCGTTCGGGACGCCGCGAACACCGGGGAGCTGTTTTTT.

This clone was seen a single time. The CDR3 DNA sequence: TGTGCCAGCAGCCAAGTAGGGGAATCCTACGAGCAGTACTTC. Translation: CASSQVGESYEQYF. V and J are TRBV14 and TRBJ2-7; TRBD1 is a possible D gene (5 bases). The length of the CDR3 is 14 residues. V was clipped by 1 base and J by 1 base, with 8 bases between them. The germline gives CDR1 SGHDN, CDR2 FVKESK.

J is TRBJ1-5 and V is TRBV2; no definite D call. Trimming removed 5 bases at V and 7 bases at J, with 9 bases between. Germline values: CDR1 SNHLY, CDR2 FYNNEI. This CDR3 is 12 amino acids long. The DNA for the CDR3 is TGTGCCAGCAGTAGTGATGGGCAGCCCCAGCATTTT. Encoded protein: CASSSDGQPQHF.

The CDR3 spells CASSYGTGDLYEQFF. The CDR3 DNA reads TGTGCCAGCAGTTACGGGACAGGGGATTTATATGAGCAGTTCTTC. The genes are TRBV6-5 and TRBJ2-1, with 10 bases matching TRBD1. The CDR3 runs to 15 residues. The germline gives CDR1 MNHEY, CDR2 SVGAGI. Trimming took 2 bases from V and 8 from J; bases not matched to a gene: 6.

The chain has TRBV5-1 and TRBJ2-7; 10 bases map to TRBD2. Germline CDR1 is SGHRS and CDR2 is YFSETQ. The J segment lost 5 bases and the V segment lost 4 bases, leaving 12 bases of the junction unmatched. This CDR3 region has 16 residues. The CDR3 coding sequence is TGCGCCAGCAGCGACCTGGGGCTAGCGGGAGCCGACGAGCAGTACTTC. This codes for CASSDLGLAGADEQYF.

CDR3 in DNA: TGTGCCAGCAGGCCGACAGGGGGCCCGGCAACTAATGAAAAACTGTTTTTT. As protein: CASRPTGGPATNEKLFF. This sequence joins TRBV27 and TRBJ1-4; 10 positions match TRBD1. Germline V gene sequence: CDR1 MNHEY, CDR2 SMNVEV (reference sequence). The CDR3 loop spans 17 amino acids. The trim removed 6 bases at V and 0 bases at J, leaving 7 bases unmatched.

This sequence joins TRBV30 and TRBJ1-1; TRBD1 aligns across 7 bases. The CDR3 extends over 11 amino acids. V trimming: 1 base; J trimming: 8 bases; junction bases outside the gene matches: 1. Per germline, CDR1 GTSNPN and CDR2 SVGIG (reference sequence). DNA of the CDR3: TGTGCCTGGAGTGGGGACAGAGAAGCTTTCTTT. Translated: CAWSGDREAFF.

The chain combines TRBV6-5 with TRBJ2-7; D is unclear. The CDR3 consists of 14 residues. Trimming pared 4 bases from V and 5 bases from J, leaving 15 bases between. CDR1 is MNHEY and CDR2 is SVGAGI in the germline V gene. CDR3 sequence: CASSSIRHQHEQYF. The CDR3 DNA follows: TGTGCCAGCAGTTCGATTCGACATCAGCACGAGCAGTACTTC.

V usage is TRBV6-5 and J usage is TRBJ1-1; no firm D call. CDR1 is MNHEY and CDR2 is SVGAGI in the germline V gene. The CDR3 spans 15 residues. Trimming removed 6 bases from V and 4 bases from J, with 18 bases in between. CDR3 nucleotide sequence: TGTGCCAGCAGCCCCTTTAAGGGTGTGAGCACTGAAGCTTTCTTT. Translated, it gives CASSPFKGVSTEAFF.

The V gene is TRBV7-9, the J gene TRBJ1-4, with a weak D call TRBD1 (6 bases). V was clipped by 5 bases and J by 6 bases, with 22 bases between them. Per the germline V gene, CDR1 is SEHNR and CDR2 is FQNEAQ (reference sequence). There are 17 residues in the CDR3. The CDR3 DNA follows: TGTGCCAGCAGCCCCCCCCGGGCGGGGGGGCGGCATGAAAAACTGTTTTTT. Encoded protein: CASSPPRAGGRHEKLFF.

Concerning this clone: This sample includes further DNA sequences coding for the same CDR3. J is TRBJ2-7 and V is TRBV7-9; TRBD2 matches at 10 bases. The J segment lost 0 bases and the V segment lost 8 bases, leaving 1 base of the junction unmatched. The CDR3 extends over 13 amino acids. In germline, CDR1 is SEHNR, CDR2 FQNEAQ (reference sequence). The CDR3 reads CASRLAGSYEQYF. CDR3 bases: TGTGCCAGCCGACTAGCGGGCTCCTACGAGCAGTACTTC.

The genes are TRBV29-1 and TRBJ2-1, with TRBD2 matching 7 bases. The CDR3 runs 10 residues. Germline-derived CDR1 and CDR2 are SQVTM and ANQGSEA. The V gene end was trimmed by 5 bases and the J gene end by 8 bases; junction bases not matched to a gene: 0. The CDR3 DNA reads TGCAGCGTTACTAGCGATGAGCAGTTCTTC. Translated, it gives CSVTSDEQFF.

This CDR3 reads CASSYLAPTDTQYF. CDR3 in DNA: TGTGCCAGCAGCTACCTAGCCCCCACAGATACGCAGTATTTT. The gene calls are TRBV6-5 and TRBJ2-3; the D gene is possibly TRBD2 (5 bases). Trimming removed 6 bases at V and 2 bases at J, with 12 bases between. The CDR3 loop spans 14 amino acids. The germline V gene has CDR1 MNHEY and CDR2 SVGAGI.

This clone was counted a single time. The same CDR3 can be traced to other DNA sequences in this sample. The chain has TRBV13 and TRBJ2-7; TRBD1 agrees at 9 bases. J gave up 4 bases and V 4 bases, and 2 bases lay outside the gene matches. CDR1 is PRHDT, CDR2 FYEKMQ, per germline (reference sequence). The CDR3 has 13 residues. CDR3: CASSYDRGYEQYF. In DNA, the CDR3 is TGTGCCAGCAGCTATGACAGGGGGTACGAGCAGTACTTC.

The V gene is TRBV21-1, the J gene TRBJ2-2; the table gives TRBD2 as D, unverified against the DNA. TRBV21-1 is an annotated pseudogene. The CDR3 has 14 residues. CDR3: CASSGGALSGELFF. CDR3 nucleotide sequence: TGTGCCAGCAGCGGGGGGGCACTTTCCGGGGAGCTGTTTTTT.

The chain combines TRBV5-1 with TRBJ2-5, with TRBD1 matching 11 bases. The length of the CDR3 is 16 residues. Germline assignment: CDR1 SGHRS and CDR2 YFSETQ. Trimming took 4 bases from V and 5 from J; bases not matched to a gene: 10. The CDR3 is CASSLRGGQGAETQYF. For the CDR3, the DNA is TGCGCCAGCAGCCTGCGTGGAGGACAGGGGGCTGAGACCCAGTACTTC. Drawing the rest from reference TRBV5-1 and TRBJ2-5, the complete variable domain is KAGVTQTPRYLIKTRGQQVTLSCSPISGHRSVSWYQQTPGQGLQFLFEYFSETQRNKGNFPGRFSGRQFSNSRSEMNVSTLELGDSALYLCASSLRGGQGAETQYFGPGTRLLVL.

V gene TRBV7-2 combines with J gene TRBJ2-1; 10 positions match TRBD2. The ends lost 5 bases at V and 3 bases at J; junction bases unmatched: 7. Germline V gene data show CDR1 as SGHTA and CDR2 as FQGNSA. CDR3 length: 16 amino acids. CDR3 protein: CASSQLGLAYYNEQFF. Here the CDR3 DNA reads TGTGCCAGCAGCCAGTTGGGACTAGCGTACTACAATGAGCAGTTCTTC.